This TCR beta chain emerged from a study of blood T cell repertoires in COVID-19 (dated by TCRdb to 2018 to 2021). Context from the whole study: Collaborator samples came from the United States, Italy and Spain and covered acute and convalescent phases of COVID-19. Nearly every sample came with metadata listing a de-identified subject ID, COVID-19 status, age in years and sex. The repertoires were released in a freely available public database intended as a resource for research on the immune response to SARS-CoV-2. Subjects who had been exposed to COVID-19, were actively infected with it, or had recovered from it provided the deeply sampled blood TCRbeta repertoires that made up the dataset. The prospective study material was composed of cDNA or gDNA derived from T cells, B-cell-depleted T cells, or PBMCs. The samples were drawn from the first 160 participants of the ongoing ImmuneRACE study and from 1,200 or so subjects provided by 6 global collaborators. HLA class I and class II types, where available, came from metadata supplied by the sample provider rather than from assay-based typing.

The collaborating institutions used their own protocols to collect whole blood in K2EDTA tubes. For TCRbeta analysis, collaborators shipped samples in one of three forms: frozen whole blood, isolated PBMCs, or DNA extracted from either of those sample types. CDR1 and CDR2 (LGHDT, YNNKEL) derive from the germline V gene (reference sequence). Unmatched junction bases come to 8, with V trimmed by 7 bases and J by 6 bases. The cysteine opens and the phenylalanine closes a CDR3 of 14 amino acids. The retained sequence is limited to the CDR3, 42 bases, with the frame set at the first base. TCRbeta CDR3 regions were amplified from genomic DNA using the immunoSEQ Assay, a bias-controlled multiplex PCR. On the authors' methods: The number of nucleated cells in each sample was estimated from the amplification of reference gene primers within the assay. To quantify the absolute abundance of each unique TCRbeta CDR3 rearrangement, sequence reads were collapsed and filtered. For each sample, productive Simpson clonality was calculated as the square root of Simpson's diversity index over productive rearrangements. TCRdb took this table from immuneACCESS and kept in-frame rearrangements with V and J called. Such tables lack part of the clones; where checked against another copy, unresolved V genes explain under half of the gap, and the rest is unexplained. The V and J calls and clone size were taken over from that table, and D and trimming were inferred from the DNA. Within this sample are fewer than 150,000 clones, with about 86% of them counted one time only. More than 4% of the sample is taken by the ten largest.

General findings and caveats noted by the study authors: Clinical and demographic metadata were provided uncurated, with the amount varying by source and participant.

A single count supports this clone. Its specific antigen is unknown. No per-base quality is available; no much larger clone lies one base away. This sequence uses TRBV3-1 (or the pseudogene TRBV3-2) and TRBJ1-5; the junction holds 8 bases that match TRBD1. This receptor was obtained from a woman in her forties with acute or convalescent COVID-19. The sequenced sample consisted of peripheral blood. The CDR3: CASKNRGRAQPQHF. The DNA reads as follows: TGTGCCAGCAAGAACAGGGGGAGGGCTCAGCCCCAGCATTTT.